Shown below are 19 T cell receptor beta chains from a single sample sequenced in a study of blood T cell repertoires in COVID-19. The method was immunoSEQ multiplex PCR; TCRdb's version includes in-frame clones alone and lacks a portion of them. The sample has under 300,000 clones, 75% to 90% seen once; the top ten hold about 3%. What was sequenced was peripheral blood. The receptors derive from a woman between 25 and 40 years old with active or convalescent COVID-19.

The rearrangement links TRBV9 to TRBJ1-2; D is possibly TRBD1 (6 bases). Germline V lookup: CDR1 SGDLS, CDR2 YYNGEE. This CDR3 spans 14 amino acids. With 4 bases removed from V and 3 bases from J, the gap between germline ends came to 13 bases. This chain's CDR3 is CASSPGGAHYGYTF. Here the CDR3 DNA reads TGTGCCAGCAGCCCCGGGGGGGCCCACTATGGCTACACCTTC.

The chain recombines TRBV6-5 with TRBJ2-5, with D possibly being TRBD1 (5 bases). V lost 3 bases, J lost 2 bases, and 13 bases lay in between. Germline V lookup: CDR1 MNHEY, CDR2 SVGAGI. The CDR3 loop spans 15 amino acids. The CDR3 DNA is TGTGCCAGCAGTTATGACAGAGCAGGACAAGAGACCCAGTACTTC. Protein product: CASSYDRAGQETQYF.

This chain links TRBV4-3 with TRBJ2-7, with 7 nucleotides matching TRBD1. Germline CDR1 reads LGHNA; CDR2 reads YSLEER. V shed 1 base, J shed 3 bases, and the junction held 9 bases outside the gene matches. The CDR3 extends over 16 amino acids. CDR3: CASSQVAGGHFYEQYF. As DNA, the CDR3 is TGCGCCAGCAGCCAAGTCGCAGGGGGACATTTCTACGAGCAGTACTTC.

This rearrangement joins TRBV24-1 to TRBJ1-6; D uncertain. V shed 6 bases and J shed 7 bases, with 9 bases lying between them. Per the germline V gene, CDR1 is KGHDR and CDR2 is SFDVKD. The CDR3 is 13 residues long. CDR3 region: CATSSSANSPLHF. The CDR3 DNA reads TGTGCCACCAGTAGCTCAGCGAATTCACCCCTCCACTTT.

V gene TRBV6-5 combines with J gene TRBJ1-2; 11 bases align to TRBD1. Trimming at V came to 6 bases and at J to 4 bases, leaving 7 bases not matched to a gene. Germline-derived CDR1 and CDR2 are MNHEY and SVGAGI. This CDR3 has 15 amino acids. The CDR3 protein is CASRRGQGASYGYTF. The CDR3 DNA is TGTGCCAGCAGGCGCGGACAGGGGGCTAGCTATGGCTACACCTTC.

The chain uses TRBV2 and TRBJ1-4; possible D gene TRBD1, 5 bases. CDR3 length equals 13 residues. Germline V gene lookup returns CDR1 SNHLY and CDR2 FYNNEI. V was trimmed by 5 bases and J by 8 bases, leaving 12 bases between them. CDR3 in amino acids: CASSSQGVEKLFF. CDR3 nucleotide sequence: TGTGCCAGCAGTTCCCAGGGTGTCGAAAAACTGTTTTTT.

CDR3 bases: TGTGCCAGCAGTGAAGTAAGGGGGCGCTTACCTGAAGCTTTCTTT. Its protein is CASSEVRGRLPEAFF. The chain couples TRBV2 to TRBJ1-1; 7 bases match TRBD1. The CDR3 covers 15 residues. Trimming took 1 base from V and 6 from J; bases not matched to a gene: 8. Per germline, CDR1 SNHLY and CDR2 FYNNEI.

The chain links TRBV10-1 to TRBJ1-5, with a possible D match to TRBD1 (5 bases). The germline gives CDR1 WNHNN, CDR2 SYGVQD (reference sequence). V lost 6 bases and J lost 7, with 16 bases in between. This CDR3 contains 14 residues. This CDR3 is CASSPGIGGQPQHF. The DNA of the CDR3 is TGCGCCAGCAGCCCCGGAATCGGGGGACAGCCCCAGCATTTT.

The chain recombines TRBV7-2 with TRBJ2-7; 7 nucleotides match TRBD2. This CDR3 comprises 16 residues. Trimming cost V 1 base and J 0 bases; bases outside gene matches: 6. CDR1 is SGHTA and CDR2 is FQGNSA in the germline V gene. The CDR3 DNA is TGTGCCAGCAGCTTAGTCGGCGGGAGCAACTCCTACGAGCAGTACTTC. Translated, it gives CASSLVGGSNSYEQYF.

The V call is TRBV9, the J call TRBJ2-1; 8 nucleotides match TRBD2. After removal of 0 bases from V and 1 base from J, the junction contained 12 bases not matched to a gene. The germline V gene has CDR1 SGDLS and CDR2 YYNGEE. There are 19 residues in the CDR3. This CDR3 reads CASSVGMGSGVMSYNEQFF. CDR3 DNA sequence: TGTGCCAGCAGCGTAGGGATGGGTAGCGGGGTTATGTCCTACAATGAGCAGTTCTTC.

In DNA form, the CDR3 reads TGTGCCAGCCCAACCCTTTGCGGGGGAATCCACGAGCAGTACTTC. This sequence encodes CASPTLCGGIHEQYF. V and J are TRBV28 and TRBJ2-7; 7 bases line up with TRBD2. V lost 8 bases to trimming and J lost 5 bases; unmatched junction nucleotides: 15. The CDR3 loop spans 15 amino acids. Germline V lookup: CDR1 MDHEN, CDR2 SYDVKM. Filled out from reference TRBV28 and TRBJ2-7, the complete variable domain reads DVKVTQSSRYLVKRTGEKVFLECVQDMDHENMFWYRQDPGLGLRLIYFSYDVKMKEKGDIPEGYSVSREKKERFSLILESASTNQTSMYLCASPTLCGGIHEQYFGPGTRLTVT.

The chain joins TRBV6-1 to TRBJ2-1; D is possibly TRBD2 (7 bases). This CDR3 is built from 16 residues. CDR1 and CDR2 (germline): MNHNS, SASEGT. Between the trimmed V and J ends, which lost 2 bases and 2 bases, there was a span of 13 bases. DNA for the CDR3: TGTGCCAGCAGTGAATTGGCGGGGGCGGCCTACAATGAGCAGTTCTTC. Protein: CASSELAGAAYNEQFF.

The chain carries TRBV6-5 and TRBJ2-5; 8 bases map to TRBD1. The ends lost 6 bases at V and 4 bases at J; junction bases unmatched: 10. The CDR3 has 15 amino acids. Germline-derived CDR1 and CDR2 are MNHEY and SVGAGI. DNA for the CDR3: TGTGCCAGCAGCCTGAACAGGGGGGTGGCAGAGACCCAGTACTTC. It translates to CASSLNRGVAETQYF.

The chain couples TRBV4-1 to TRBJ2-1; 13 bases line up with TRBD2. CDR3 length equals 15 residues. V shed 4 bases and J 10 bases; nucleotides not matched to a gene: 7. Germline V lookup: CDR1 MGHRA, CDR2 YSYEKL. The CDR3 coding sequence is TGCGCCAGCAGCCGAACTAGCGGGGGGGCAATCGAGCAGTTCTTC. As protein: CASSRTSGGAIEQFF.

This chain joins TRBV5-1 and TRBJ2-2; D unresolved. CDR1 is SGHRS and CDR2 is YFSETQ in the germline V gene. This CDR3 spans 15 amino acids. V gave up 0 bases and J gave up 2 bases, with 8 bases separating them. The CDR3 is CASSLGHLNTGELFF. CDR3 coding DNA: TGCGCCAGCAGCTTGGGACATTTAAACACCGGGGAGCTGTTTTTT.

V and J are TRBV16 and TRBJ1-5; 7 bases align to TRBD1. V shed 1 base, J shed 1 base, and the junction held 10 bases outside the gene matches. Germline lookup yields CDR1 KGHSY and CDR2 FQNENV. CDR3 length: 18 amino acids. In DNA, the CDR3 is TGTGCCAGCAGCCAATGGGGGCGAGGGGGCGCGAGCAATCAGCCCCAGCATTTT. Residues: CASSQWGRGGASNQPQHF.

CDR3 loop: CASSLQGGLNQPQHF. CDR3 DNA sequence: TGTGCCAGCAGTTTACAGGGAGGCCTCAATCAGCCCCAGCATTTT. The rearrangement links TRBV28 to TRBJ1-5; TRBD1 might be the D (5 bases). Trimming cost V 2 bases and J 3 bases, with 11 bases left between them. Germline lookup yields CDR1 MDHEN and CDR2 SYDVKM. The CDR3 consists of 15 residues.

This chain links TRBV9 with TRBJ2-3, with D possibly matching TRBD2 (5 bases). Germline values: CDR1 SGDLS, CDR2 YYNGEE. The CDR3 totals 15 residues. Trimming took off 0 bases at V and 2 bases at J, with 10 bases between the two ends. The CDR3 protein is CASSVDGSDTDTQYF. The CDR3 DNA reads TGTGCCAGCAGCGTAGACGGTAGCGACACAGATACGCAGTATTTT.

This rearrangement joins TRBV5-1 to TRBJ2-7, with D tentatively TRBD2 (6 bases). The CDR3 has 15 amino acids. In germline, CDR1 is SGHRS, CDR2 YFSETQ. Between the trimmed V and J ends, which lost 4 bases and 0 bases, there was a span of 14 bases. The CDR3 region is CASSPGGGDSYEQYF. DNA for the CDR3: TGCGCCAGCAGCCCTGGTGGCGGGGACTCCTACGAGCAGTACTTC. The whole variable domain, filled in from reference TRBV5-1 and TRBJ2-7, reads KAGVTQTPRYLIKTRGQQVTLSCSPISGHRSVSWYQQTPGQGLQFLFEYFSETQRNKGNFPGRFSGRQFSNSRSEMNVSTLELGDSALYLCASSPGGGDSYEQYFGPGTRLTVT.